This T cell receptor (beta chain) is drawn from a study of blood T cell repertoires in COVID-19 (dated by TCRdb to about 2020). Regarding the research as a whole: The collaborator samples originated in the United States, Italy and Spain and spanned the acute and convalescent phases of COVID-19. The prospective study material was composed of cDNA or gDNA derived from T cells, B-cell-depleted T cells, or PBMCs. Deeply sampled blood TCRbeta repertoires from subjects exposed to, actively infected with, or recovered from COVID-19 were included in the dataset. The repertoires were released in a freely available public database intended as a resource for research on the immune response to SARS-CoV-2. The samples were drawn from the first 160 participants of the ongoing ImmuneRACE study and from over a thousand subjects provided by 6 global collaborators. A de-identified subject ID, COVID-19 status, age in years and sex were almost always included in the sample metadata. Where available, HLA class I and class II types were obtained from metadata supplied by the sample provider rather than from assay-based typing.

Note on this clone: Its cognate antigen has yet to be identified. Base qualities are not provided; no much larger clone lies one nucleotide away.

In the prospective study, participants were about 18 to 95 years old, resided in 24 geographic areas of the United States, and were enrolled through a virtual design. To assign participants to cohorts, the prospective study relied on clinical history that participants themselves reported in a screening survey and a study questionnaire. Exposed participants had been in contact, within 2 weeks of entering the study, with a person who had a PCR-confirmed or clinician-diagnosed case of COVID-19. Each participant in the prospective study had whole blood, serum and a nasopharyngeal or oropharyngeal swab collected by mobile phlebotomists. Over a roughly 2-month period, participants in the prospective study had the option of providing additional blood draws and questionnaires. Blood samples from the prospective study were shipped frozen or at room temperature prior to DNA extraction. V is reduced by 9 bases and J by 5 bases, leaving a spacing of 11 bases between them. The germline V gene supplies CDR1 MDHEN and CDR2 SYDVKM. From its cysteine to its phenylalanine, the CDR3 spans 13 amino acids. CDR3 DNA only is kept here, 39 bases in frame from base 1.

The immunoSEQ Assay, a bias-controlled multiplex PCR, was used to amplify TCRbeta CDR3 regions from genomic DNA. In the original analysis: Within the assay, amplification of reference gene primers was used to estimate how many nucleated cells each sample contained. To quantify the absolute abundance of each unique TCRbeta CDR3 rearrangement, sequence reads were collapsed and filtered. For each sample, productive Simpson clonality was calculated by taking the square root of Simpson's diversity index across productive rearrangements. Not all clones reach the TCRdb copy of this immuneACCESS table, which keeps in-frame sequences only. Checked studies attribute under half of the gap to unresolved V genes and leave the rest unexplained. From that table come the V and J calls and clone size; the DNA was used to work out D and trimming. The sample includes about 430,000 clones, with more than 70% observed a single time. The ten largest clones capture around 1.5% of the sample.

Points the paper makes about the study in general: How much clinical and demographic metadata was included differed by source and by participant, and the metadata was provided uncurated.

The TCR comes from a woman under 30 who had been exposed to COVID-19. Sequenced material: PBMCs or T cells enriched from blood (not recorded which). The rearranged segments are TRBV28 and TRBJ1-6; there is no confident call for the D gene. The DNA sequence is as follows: TGTGCCAGTACCGGGAGTCATAATTCACCCCTCCACTTT. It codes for CASTGSHNSPLHF.